This is a list of T cell receptor beta chains from one sample in a study of cytomegalovirus exposure and HLA in healthy donors. The data were produced by immunoSEQ multiplex PCR, yet TCRdb's version contains in-frame clones alone and is incomplete. The sample yields around 150,000 clones, 60% to 80% seen once. Sequencing was done on a sample of PBMCs. These receptors were obtained from a male donor in good health and CMV-seronegative. Both conserved end residues are part of each CDR3. The D gene is left open where the match is weak. A clone size is listed for some rows: how often the clone was seen (once, few, many), or a class if it is expanded.

size: NA
J: TRBJ2-7
D: TRBD1
V: TRBV6-5
CDR3: CASTGPGTGSYEQYF
DNA: TGTGCCAGCACCGGACCCGGGACAGGCTCCTACGAGCAGTACTTC

size: NA
J: TRBJ2-1
D: NA
V: TRBV19
CDR3: CASNSRGGPHEQFF
DNA: TGTGCCAGTAACTCGCGCGGGGGCCCCCATGAGCAGTTCTTC

size: few
J: TRBJ2-1
D: TRBD2
V: TRBV5-1
CDR3: CASSSSGSRLNEQFF
DNA: TGCGCCAGCAGCTCTAGCGGGAGTAGGTTAAATGAGCAGTTCTTC

size: NA
J: TRBJ2-7
D: NA
V: TRBV13
CDR3: CASRLAGTGSYEQYF
DNA: TGTGCCAGCAGATTAGCCGGGACTGGGTCCTACGAGCAGTACTTC

size: NA
J: TRBJ1-5
D: NA
V: TRBV15
CDR3: CATSRQGNMQPQHF
DNA: TGTGCCACCAGCAGACAGGGTAATATGCAGCCCCAGCATTTT

size: NA
J: TRBJ2-3
D: TRBD2
V: TRBV6-1
CDR3: CASRNGGSTDTQYF
DNA: TGTGCCAGCAGGAACGGGGGGAGCACAGATACGCAGTATTTT

size: NA
J: TRBJ2-3
D: NA
V: TRBV28
CDR3: CASSFPPGGTPDTQYF
DNA: TGTGCCAGCAGTTTCCCCCCCGGCGGGACCCCAGATACGCAGTATTTT

size: NA
J: TRBJ1-5
D: NA
V: TRBV7-8
CDR3: CASSPSQNRQPNQPQHF
DNA: TGTGCCAGCAGCCCCTCCCAGAACCGACAGCCCAATCAGCCCCAGCATTTT

size: NA
J: TRBJ2-7
D: TRBD1
V: TRBV9
CDR3: CASSVYGTGGVYEQYF
DNA: TGTGCCAGCAGCGTATACGGGACAGGGGGCGTTTACGAGCAGTACTTC

size: NA
J: TRBJ1-5
D: TRBD1
V: TRBV30
CDR3: CAWSRGPQPQHF
DNA: TGTGCCTGGAGTAGGGGGCCCCAGCCCCAGCATTTT

size: few
J: TRBJ2-7
D: TRBD2
V: TRBV5-1
CDR3: CASSLRPGGAYEQYF
DNA: TGCGCCAGCAGCTTGAGGCCGGGAGGCGCGTACGAGCAGTACTTC

size: NA
J: TRBJ2-2
D: NA
V: TRBV27
CDR3: CASSCILSTGELFF
DNA: TGTGCCAGCAGTTGCATACTCTCCACCGGGGAGCTGTTTTTT

size: NA
J: TRBJ2-1
D: NA
V: TRBV25-1
CDR3: CASRSTNYNEQFF
DNA: TGTGCCAGCAGGTCCACTAACTACAATGAGCAGTTCTTC

size: NA
J: TRBJ2-3
D: TRBD2
V: TRBV7-3
CDR3: CASSPTSGTTTTQYF
DNA: TGTGCCAGCAGCCCCACCAGCGGGACTACCACTACGCAGTATTTT

size: NA
J: TRBJ2-5
D: NA
V: TRBV7-3
CDR3: CASSLNPWPQETQYF
DNA: TGTGCCAGCAGCTTAAACCCGTGGCCACAAGAGACCCAGTACTTC

size: once
J: TRBJ2-5
D: TRBD2
V: TRBV5-1
CDR3: CASSATSGQETQYF
DNA: TGCGCCAGCAGCGCTACTAGCGGGCAAGAGACCCAGTACTTC

size: NA
J: TRBJ2-7
D: TRBD1
V: TRBV6-6
CDR3: CASSYTDRGLYEQYF
DNA: TGTGCCAGCAGTTACACGGACAGGGGGCTCTACGAGCAGTACTTC

size: NA
J: TRBJ1-2
D: NA
V: TRBV4-3
CDR3: CASSQAGYGNTF
DNA: TGCGCCAGCAGCCAAGCCGGGTACGGTAACACCTTC

size: NA
J: TRBJ1-4
D: NA
V: TRBV28
CDR3: CASSFTGGEKLFF
DNA: TGTGCCAGCAGTTTTACGGGGGGGGAAAAACTGTTTTTT

size: NA
J: TRBJ1-1
D: NA
V: TRBV27
CDR3: CASTPSGGREAFF
DNA: TGTGCCAGCACCCCCTCGGGGGGGCGGGAGGCTTTCTTT

size: once
J: TRBJ1-1
D: NA
V: TRBV19
CDR3: CASSTGSHTEAFF
DNA: TGTGCCAGTAGTACCGGGTCACACACTGAAGCTTTCTTT

size: NA
J: TRBJ1-4
D: NA
V: TRBV6-1
CDR3: CASSAGDATNEKLFF
DNA: TGTGCCAGCAGTGCGGGGGACGCAACTAATGAAAAACTGTTTTTT

size: NA
J: TRBJ1-2
D: NA
V: TRBV7-9
CDR3: CASSLLNTLEGYTF
DNA: TGTGCCAGCAGCTTATTGAACACCCTGGAGGGCTACACCTTC

size: NA
J: TRBJ2-4
D: NA
V: TRBV18
CDR3: CASSPRQEANIQYF
DNA: TGTGCCAGCTCACCCCGACAGGAGGCAAACATTCAGTACTTC

size: NA
J: TRBJ1-1
D: TRBD1
V: TRBV7-3
CDR3: CASSLMAGGQGAYTEAFF
DNA: TGTGCCAGCAGCTTAATGGCCGGCGGGCAGGGGGCGTACACTGAAGCTTTCTTT

size: NA
J: TRBJ1-6
D: NA
V: TRBV4-1
CDR3: CASSQGQVGANSPLHF
DNA: TGCGCCAGCAGCCAAGGGCAGGTAGGGGCCAATTCACCCCTCCACTTT

size: NA
J: TRBJ2-7
D: TRBD2
V: TRBV5-1
CDR3: CASSPSPGGYEQYF
DNA: TGCGCCAGCAGCCCATCCCCGGGAGGCTACGAGCAGTACTTC

size: NA
J: TRBJ1-2
D: TRBD1
V: TRBV6-5
CDR3: CASSYSRGRGDYGYTF
DNA: TGTGCCAGCAGTTACTCCAGGGGGCGAGGGGACTATGGCTACACCTTC

size: NA
J: TRBJ1-5
D: NA
V: TRBV28
CDR3: CASSPELGRDLNQPQHF
DNA: TGTGCCAGCAGTCCAGAGCTTGGGAGGGACCTCAATCAGCCCCAGCATTTT

size: NA
J: TRBJ2-1
D: TRBD1
V: TRBV6-5
CDR3: CASRQTGVNEQFF
DNA: TGTGCCAGCAGGCAGACAGGGGTCAATGAGCAGTTCTTC

size: NA
J: TRBJ1-6
D: NA
V: TRBV14
CDR3: CASSPGGSYNSPLHF
DNA: TGTGCCAGCAGCCCCGGGGGCTCCTATAATTCACCCCTCCACTTT